The 7 T cell receptor beta chains reported below all come from one sample, sequenced in a study of beta chain features in type 1 diabetes. As every portion of the isolated RNA was reverse transcribed, the sequencing read expressed TCRB transcripts. TCRdb's copy holds only in-frame clones and misses some; the assay was immunoSEQ multiplex PCR. Of roughly 300,000 clones listed, less than 15% are singletons. The sample was central memory CD4+ T cells from blood. The source is a young man in good health.

The chain uses TRBV7-2 and TRBJ2-3; 7 nucleotides agree with TRBD2. Germline CDR1 is SGHTA and CDR2 is FQGNSA. This CDR3 spans 15 amino acids. After removal of 5 bases from V and 5 bases from J, the junction contained 10 bases not matched to a gene. The CDR3 region has the DNA TGTGCCAGCAGCACCGGACTAGGCTATGGAGATACGCAGTATTTT. It is translated as CASSTGLGYGDTQYF.

The genes are TRBV4-3 and TRBJ2-7; the D gene is possibly TRBD1 (6 bases). CDR1 is LGHNA, CDR2 YSLEER, per germline. The CDR3 is 13 residues long. V lost 3 bases, J lost 4 bases, and 10 bases lay in between. In nucleotides, the CDR3 is TGCGCCAGCAGCCAGGTGAGGGGGTACGAGCAGTACTTC. Amino acids: CASSQVRGYEQYF.

This clone was counted between two and nine times. The chain carries TRBV6-5 and TRBJ2-6, with 8 nucleotides matching TRBD1. The V gene's germline CDR1 is MNHEY and CDR2 SVGAGI. The CDR3 loop spans 15 amino acids. J lost 5 bases, V lost 6 bases, and 6 bases had no gene match. DNA of the CDR3: TGTGCCAGCAGCCTCCGACAGGGGAGGGCCAACGTCCTGACTTTC. Translated: CASSLRQGRANVLTF.

The chain combines TRBV7-4 with TRBJ2-1, with D possibly TRBD2 on 5 matching bases. Per germline, CDR1 SGHVT and CDR2 SQSDAQ. The CDR3 is 16 residues long. Trimming removed 2 bases from V and 6 bases from J, with 17 bases in between. The CDR3 reads CASSLSPTAEVNEQFF. CDR3 coding DNA: TGTGCCAGCAGCTTATCACCCACCGCGGAGGTCAATGAGCAGTTCTTC.

CDR3 bases: TGCGCCAGCAGCTTGCATCGTCTCGGACAGGGGACGAATGAGCAGTTCTTC. Residues: CASSLHRLGQGTNEQFF. The chain links TRBV5-1 to TRBJ2-1; 9 positions agree with TRBD1. Losses at the gene ends were 1 base for V and 7 bases for J; bases not matched to a gene: 12. Germline loops: CDR1 SGHRS, CDR2 YFSETQ. The CDR3 is 17 residues long.

In this sample, this clone turned up a few times. The V call is TRBV6-1, the J call TRBJ2-7, with D perhaps TRBD1 (5 bases). The germline V gene has CDR1 MNHNS and CDR2 SASEGT. V dropped 5 bases and J dropped 5 bases, with 13 bases sitting between them. The CDR3 covers 13 residues. This CDR3 is CASSYGAVNEQYF. The CDR3 nucleotides read TGTGCCAGCAGTTATGGGGCAGTGAACGAGCAGTACTTC.

This clone showed up just a few times. One junction end disagrees with the germline gene, perhaps due to a read error. This chain links TRBV5-4 with TRBJ2-6, with unresolved D. The length of the CDR3 is 13 residues. Germline loops: CDR1 SGHNT, CDR2 YYREEE (reference sequence). CDR3 coding DNA: TGTGCCAGCAGCTTATGGACCGGTGACCACGTTTCTTTC. It is translated as CASSLWTGDHVSF.